The 22 T cell receptor beta chains below were found in one sample sequenced in a study of cytomegalovirus exposure and HLA in healthy donors. PCR involved 60 Vbeta and 13 Jbeta primers. Clones were read by immunoSEQ multiplex PCR, and TCRdb kept only the in-frame ones, dropping some. The table has 140,000 or so clones, approximately 76% seen once. Sequencing was performed on PBMCs. These receptors all stem from a man in his forties or fifties in good health and CMV-seronegative.

This clone was seen once. The V gene is TRBV11-3, the J gene TRBJ2-5; D unresolved. The end of the DNA fits TRBJ2-7 better, so the J call may be wrong. Germline V gene data show CDR1 as SGHNT and CDR2 as YENEEA. The CDR3 spans 13 residues. The CDR3, as DNA: TGTGCCAGCAGCCCCGGGTCAAACTACGAGCAGTACTTC. It is translated as CASSPGSNYEQYF.

The rearrangement uses TRBV7-6 and TRBJ1-6; 9 bases match TRBD1. J was trimmed by 9 bases and V by 1 base; bases with no gene match: 1. This CDR3 is 14 amino acids long. Looked up from germline, CDR1 is SGHVS and CDR2 is FNYEAQ. CDR3 sequence (DNA): TGTGCCAGCAGCTTAGGGACAGGGGTTTCACCCCTCCACTTT. Translating it yields CASSLGTGVSPLHF.

This clone was seen only a few times. The V gene is TRBV2, the J gene TRBJ2-1; perhaps TRBD2 as D (5 bases). CDR3 size: 16 residues. V was clipped by 8 bases and J by 8 bases, with 25 bases between them. The germline gives CDR1 SNHLY, CDR2 FYNNEI. The CDR3 reads CASPSGAALGTDEQFF. DNA of the CDR3: TGTGCCAGCCCCAGCGGCGCGGCGTTGGGCACCGATGAGCAGTTCTTC.

This rearrangement joins TRBV19 to TRBJ2-2; a weak D match, TRBD2 (6 bases). Germline V lookup: CDR1 LNHDA, CDR2 SQIVND (reference sequence). This CDR3 has 18 residues. V lost 7 bases and J lost 0, with 21 bases in between. The CDR3 spells CASTTFPGTPSNTGELFF. The CDR3 nucleotides read TGTGCCAGTACCACCTTCCCCGGGACTCCTTCGAACACCGGGGAGCTGTTTTTT. Supplemented by reference TRBV19 and TRBJ2-2, the full variable domain reads DGGITQSPKYLFRKEGQNVTLSCEQNLNHDAMYWYRQDPGQGLRLIYYSQIVNDFQKGDIAEGYSVSREKKESFPLTVTSAQKNPTAFYLCASTTFPGTPSNTGELFFGEGSRLTVL.

CDR3 protein: CASSQVAGALNTEAFF. Here the CDR3 DNA reads TGTGCCAGCAGCCAAGTGGCAGGGGCCCTGAACACTGAAGCTTTCTTT. The genes are TRBV14 and TRBJ1-1; a possible D gene is TRBD1 (6 bases). Between the trimmed V and J ends, which lost 1 base and 0 bases, there was a span of 12 bases. Germline-derived CDR1 and CDR2 are SGHDN and FVKESK. CDR3 length equals 16 residues. Full variable domain (rest looked up from reference TRBV14 and TRBJ1-1): EAGVTQFPSHSVIEKGQTVTLRCDPISGHDNLYWYRRVMGKEIKFLLHFVKESKQDESGMPNNRFLAERTGGTYSTLKVQPAELEDSGVYFCASSQVAGALNTEAFFGQGTRLTVV.

The chain links TRBV19 to TRBJ2-7, with 10 positions matching TRBD2. The germline V gene has CDR1 LNHDA and CDR2 SQIVND (reference sequence). Trimming at V came to 5 bases and at J to 3 bases, leaving 7 bases not matched to a gene. CDR3 length equals 15 residues. The DNA of the CDR3 is TGTGCCAGTAGTCTTCAGCGGGAGGGAATCTACGAGCAGTACTTC. It codes for CASSLQREGIYEQYF.

This chain links TRBV27 with TRBJ1-1, with TRBD1 matching 9 bases. Germline trimming cut 5 bases from V and 4 bases from J; bases unmatched to any gene: 11. The CDR3 extends over 16 amino acids. The germline V gene has CDR1 MNHEY and CDR2 SMNVEV (reference sequence). DNA for the CDR3: TGTGCCAGCAGTCCGGACAGGGGCCCCCGGTCCACTGAAGCTTTCTTT. Protein: CASSPDRGPRSTEAFF.

The chain has TRBV6-5 and TRBJ1-1; possibly TRBD1 for D (6 bases). Germline lookup yields CDR1 MNHEY and CDR2 SVGAGI. The ends were cut back, 1 base at V and 4 bases at J, with 13 bases in the middle. There are 15 residues in the CDR3. The CDR3 nucleotides read TGTGCCAGCAGTTACTATGCGGGGGGCGGCACTGAAGCTTTCTTT. Protein: CASSYYAGGGTEAFF.

The chain joins TRBV28 to TRBJ2-1; a possible D gene is TRBD1 (6 bases). The CDR3 loop spans 13 amino acids. The V end was cut by 4 bases, the J end by 9 bases, with 13 bases between. Germline V CDR1 and CDR2: MDHEN, SYDVKM. CDR3 DNA sequence: TGTGCCAGCAGTTCTCCCAACAGGGCTGAGCAGTTCTTC. Amino acids: CASSSPNRAEQFF.

This clone was recorded a few times. This chain connects TRBV5-5 to TRBJ2-7; 9 nucleotides agree with TRBD2. V lost 3 bases, J lost 4 bases, and 14 bases stayed unmatched. Germline assignment: CDR1 SGHKS and CDR2 YYEKEE (reference sequence). The CDR3 contains 17 residues. This chain's CDR3 is CASSSVGEAGGFYEQYF. Written as DNA, the CDR3 is TGTGCCAGCAGCTCGGTAGGCGAGGCGGGGGGGTTTTACGAGCAGTACTTC.

The CDR3 nucleotides are TGTGCCAGCAGTTATCCGGAGGGGGCCGGGGAAAAACTGTTTTTT. Amino acid sequence: CASSYPEGAGEKLFF. This chain uses TRBV6-6 with TRBJ1-4; 7 bases match TRBD1. This CDR3 region has 15 residues. Germline V lookup: CDR1 MNHNY, CDR2 SVGAGI (reference sequence). Trimming cost V 3 bases and J 8 bases; bases outside gene matches: 9.

The table lists this clone with a count of one. The V and J genes are TRBV21-1 and TRBJ1-4; the table gives TRBD1 as D, unverified against the DNA. TRBV21-1 is classified as a pseudogene. The CDR3 covers 16 residues. CDR3 amino acids: CASSKALGQGNEKLFF. The CDR3 nucleotides are TGTGCCAGCAGCAAAGCGCTGGGACAGGGAAATGAAAAACTGTTTTTT.

This chain joins TRBV11-1 and TRBJ2-7, with D maybe TRBD1 (5 bases). This CDR3 has 16 residues. In germline, CDR1 is SGHAT, CDR2 FQDESV (reference sequence). Trimming pared 0 bases from V and 2 bases from J, leaving 14 bases between. CDR3 nucleotides: TGTGCCAGCAGCTTAGCTCTTACAGGTCCCACCTACGAGCAGTACTTC. It specifies CASSLALTGPTYEQYF.

The chain employs TRBV11-2 and TRBJ1-1; D remains ambiguous. The germline V gene has CDR1 SGHAT and CDR2 FQNNGV. V was pared by 6 bases and J by 8 bases, with 10 bases between. This CDR3 comprises 11 residues. The DNA of the CDR3 is TGTGCCAGCAGTTCGGCAGCGGAAGCTTTCTTT. Protein product: CASSSAAEAFF.

This clone has a single count. V gene TRBV28 combines with J gene TRBJ2-7; 9 bases map to TRBD2. V lost 5 bases to trimming and J lost 3 bases; unmatched junction nucleotides: 11. Germline CDR1 and CDR2: MDHEN and SYDVKM. This CDR3 is built from 16 residues. The CDR3 region has the DNA TGTGCCAGCAGTCCGTCCCAAGCGGGAGGCCGCTACGAGCAGTACTTC. Translated, it gives CASSPSQAGGRYEQYF.

The rearrangement links TRBV29-1 to TRBJ2-5; 9 nucleotides agree with TRBD2. The CDR3 extends over 15 amino acids. Germline-derived CDR1 and CDR2 are SQVTM and ANQGSEA. After removal of 3 bases from V and 0 bases from J, the junction contained 5 bases not matched to a gene. In nucleotides, the CDR3 is TGCAGCGTTGATTGGGCGGGGGGGTACCAAGAGACCCAGTACTTC. It translates to CSVDWAGGYQETQYF.

The chain links TRBV5-4 to TRBJ2-1; D is unresolved. Germline V gives CDR1 SGHNT, CDR2 YYREEE (reference sequence). V lost 1 base and J 7 bases, leaving 9 bases between the germline ends. The CDR3 spans 13 residues. DNA for the CDR3: TGTGCCAGCAGCTTGATTAGCACGAATGAGCAGTTCTTC. It specifies CASSLISTNEQFF.

This sequence joins TRBV28 and TRBJ2-2; TRBD1 is a possible D gene (5 bases). The CDR3 spans 15 residues. Germline CDR1 reads MDHEN; CDR2 reads SYDVKM. With 2 bases removed from V and 4 bases from J, the gap between germline ends came to 11 bases. CDR3 sequence (DNA): TGTGCCAGCAGTTTAATAGGGGCTGGCACCGGGGAGCTGTTTTTT. Translated, it gives CASSLIGAGTGELFF.

J is TRBJ1-1 and V is TRBV30, with D possibly being TRBD1 (6 bases). From germline, CDR1 is GTSNPN and CDR2 SVGIG (reference sequence). Trimming shortened V by 4 bases and J by 2 bases, and 14 bases separated the two germline ends. This CDR3 region has 14 residues. The CDR3 here is CAWKGQGTNTEAFF. The DNA for the CDR3 is TGTGCCTGGAAGGGTCAGGGGACCAACACTGAAGCTTTCTTT.

This clone was counted a single time. The V and J genes are TRBV7-2 and TRBJ1-4; no reliable D call. This CDR3 contains 15 residues. Germline CDR1 reads SGHTA; CDR2 reads FQGNSA. V lost 5 bases to trimming and J lost 5 bases, with 15 bases between them. CDR3 region: CASSPAGIRNEKLFF. Written as DNA, the CDR3 is TGTGCCAGCAGCCCAGCGGGCATTAGGAATGAAAAACTGTTTTTT.

This clone was detected only a few times. V usage is TRBV9 and J usage is TRBJ1-2, with D uncertain. CDR3 size: 14 residues. The ends were cut back, 0 bases at V and 3 bases at J, with 9 bases in the middle. Germline-derived CDR1 and CDR2 are SGDLS and YYNGEE. CDR3 nucleotides: TGTGCCAGCAGCGTAGGAGGGCAGGACTATGGCTACACCTTC. Encoded protein: CASSVGGQDYGYTF.

The chain combines TRBV5-1 with TRBJ2-1, with TRBD1 identical over 7 bases. J gave up 7 bases and V 3 bases, and 4 bases lay outside the gene matches. CDR1 is SGHRS, CDR2 YFSETQ, per germline. This CDR3 contains 13 residues. The CDR3 region has the DNA TGCGCCAGCAGCTCCATACAGGGGAATGAGCAGTTCTTC. This translates into CASSSIQGNEQFF.